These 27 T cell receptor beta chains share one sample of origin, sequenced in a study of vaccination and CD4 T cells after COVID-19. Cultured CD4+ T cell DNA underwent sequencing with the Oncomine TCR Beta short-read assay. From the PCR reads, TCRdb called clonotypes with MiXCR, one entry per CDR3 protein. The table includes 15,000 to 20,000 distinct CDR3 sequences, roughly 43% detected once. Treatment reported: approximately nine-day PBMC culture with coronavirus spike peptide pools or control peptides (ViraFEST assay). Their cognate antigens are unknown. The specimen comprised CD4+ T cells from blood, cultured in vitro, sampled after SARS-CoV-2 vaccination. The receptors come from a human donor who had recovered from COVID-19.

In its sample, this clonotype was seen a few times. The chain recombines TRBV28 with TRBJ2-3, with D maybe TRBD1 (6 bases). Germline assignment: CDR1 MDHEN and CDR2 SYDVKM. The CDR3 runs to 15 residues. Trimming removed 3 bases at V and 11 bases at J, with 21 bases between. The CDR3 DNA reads TGTGCCAGCAGTTTCGGGCAGCTCGAGGGCAGGGGGCAGTATTTT. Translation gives CASSFGQLEGRGQYF.

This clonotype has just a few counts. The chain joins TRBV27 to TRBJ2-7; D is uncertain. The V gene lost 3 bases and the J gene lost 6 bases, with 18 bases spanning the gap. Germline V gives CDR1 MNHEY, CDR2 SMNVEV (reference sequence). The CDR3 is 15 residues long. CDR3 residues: CASSFNLRIFSEQYF. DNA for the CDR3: TGTGCCAGCAGTTTTAACCTACGGATCTTCTCCGAGCAGTACTTC.

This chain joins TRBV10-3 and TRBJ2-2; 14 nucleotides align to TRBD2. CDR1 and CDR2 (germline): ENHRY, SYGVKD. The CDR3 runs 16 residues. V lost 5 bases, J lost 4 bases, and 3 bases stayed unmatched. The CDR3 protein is CAISPGTSGSTGELFF. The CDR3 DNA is TGTGCCATCAGTCCTGGGACTAGCGGGAGCACCGGGGAGCTGTTTTTT.

CDR3 residues: CASSLGGGHPAFPLHF. The CDR3 DNA sequence: TGTGCCAGCAGCTTGGGGGGGGGACACCCGGCGTTTCCCCTCCACTTT. The chain couples TRBV7-9 to TRBJ1-6; a weak D match, TRBD1 (6 bases). Germline values: CDR1 SEHNR, CDR2 FQNEAQ (reference sequence). V was clipped by 3 bases and J by 13 bases, with 22 bases between them. The CDR3 is 16 amino acids.

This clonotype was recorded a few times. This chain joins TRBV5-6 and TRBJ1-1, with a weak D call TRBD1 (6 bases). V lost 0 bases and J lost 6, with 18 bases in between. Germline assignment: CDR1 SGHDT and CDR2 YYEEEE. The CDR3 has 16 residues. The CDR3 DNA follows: TGTGCCAGCAGCTTGGAATTAAGCACAGGGAATGCTGAAGCTTTCTTT. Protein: CASSLELSTGNAEAFF. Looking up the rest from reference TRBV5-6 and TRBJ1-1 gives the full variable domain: DAGVTQSPTHLIKTRGQQVTLRCSPKSGHDTVSWYQQALGQGPQFIFQYYEEEERQRGNFPDRFSGHQFPNYSSELNVNALLLGDSALYLCASSLELSTGNAEAFFGQGTRLTVV.

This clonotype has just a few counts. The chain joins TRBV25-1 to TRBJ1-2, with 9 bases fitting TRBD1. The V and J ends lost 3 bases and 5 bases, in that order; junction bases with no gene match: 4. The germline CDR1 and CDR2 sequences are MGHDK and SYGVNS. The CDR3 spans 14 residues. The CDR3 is CASSEPGQGYGYTF. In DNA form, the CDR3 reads TGTGCCAGCAGTGAGCCGGGACAGGGATATGGCTACACCTTC.

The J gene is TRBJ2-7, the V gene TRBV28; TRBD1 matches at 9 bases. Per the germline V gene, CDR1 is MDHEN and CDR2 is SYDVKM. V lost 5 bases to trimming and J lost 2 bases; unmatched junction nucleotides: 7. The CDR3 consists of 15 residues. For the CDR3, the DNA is TGTGCCAGCAGTCTACGGACAGGGGCTCCCTACGAGCAGTACTTC. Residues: CASSLRTGAPYEQYF. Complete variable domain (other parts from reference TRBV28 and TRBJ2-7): DVKVTQSSRYLVKRTGEKVFLECVQDMDHENMFWYRQDPGLGLRLIYFSYDVKMKEKGDIPEGYSVSREKKERFSLILESASTNQTSMYLCASSLRTGAPYEQYFGPGTRLTVT.

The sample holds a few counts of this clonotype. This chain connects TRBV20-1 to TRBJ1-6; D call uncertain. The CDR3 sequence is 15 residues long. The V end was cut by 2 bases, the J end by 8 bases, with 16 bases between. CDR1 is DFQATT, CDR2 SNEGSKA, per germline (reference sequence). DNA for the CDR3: TGCAGTGCTAGAACCCCCGTAATATCATATTCACCCCTCCACTTT. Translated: CSARTPVISYSPLHF.

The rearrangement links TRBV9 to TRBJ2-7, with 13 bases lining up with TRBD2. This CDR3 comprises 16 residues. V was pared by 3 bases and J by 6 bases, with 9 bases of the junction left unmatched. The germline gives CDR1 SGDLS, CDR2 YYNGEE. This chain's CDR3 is CASSEGLAGVLGEQYF. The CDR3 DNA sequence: TGTGCCAGCAGCGAAGGACTAGCGGGAGTTCTTGGCGAGCAGTACTTC.

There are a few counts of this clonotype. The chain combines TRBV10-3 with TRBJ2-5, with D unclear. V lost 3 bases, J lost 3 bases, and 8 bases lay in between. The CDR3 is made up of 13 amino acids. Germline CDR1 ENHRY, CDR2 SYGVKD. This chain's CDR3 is CAISERYEETQYF. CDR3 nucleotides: TGTGCCATCAGTGAAAGGTATGAAGAGACCCAGTACTTC.

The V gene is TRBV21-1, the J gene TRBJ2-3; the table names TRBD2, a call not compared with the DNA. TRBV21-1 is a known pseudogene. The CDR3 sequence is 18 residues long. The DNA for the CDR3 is TGTGCCAGCAGCAAAGCCGAACTCAGCGGGAGGGCCCCAGATACGCAGTATTTT. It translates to CASSKAELSGRAPDTQYF.

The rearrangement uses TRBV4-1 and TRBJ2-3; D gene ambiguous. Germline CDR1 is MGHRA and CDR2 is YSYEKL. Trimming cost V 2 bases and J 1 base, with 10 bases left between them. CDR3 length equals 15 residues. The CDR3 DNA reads TGCGCCAGCAGCCAATATTACGGCGGCACAGATACGCAGTATTTT. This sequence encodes CASSQYYGGTDTQYF.

The DNA for the CDR3 is TGTGCCAGCAGCGCCACTCATCCGGGACAGGGGGTTGGCTACACCTTC. It is translated as CASSATHPGQGVGYTF. The chain uses TRBV7-8 and TRBJ1-2, with TRBD1 matching over 11 bases. Germline V gives CDR1 SGHVS, CDR2 FQNEAQ. CDR3 size: 16 residues. With 5 bases clipped from V and 7 bases from J, the junction kept 12 bases outside the gene matches. Supplemented by reference TRBV7-8 and TRBJ1-2, the full variable domain reads GAGVSQSPRYKVAKRGQDVALRCDPISGHVSLFWYQQALGQGPEFLTYFQNEAQLDKSGLPSDRFFAERPEGSVSTLKIQRTQQEDSAVYLCASSATHPGQGVGYTFGSGTRLTVV.

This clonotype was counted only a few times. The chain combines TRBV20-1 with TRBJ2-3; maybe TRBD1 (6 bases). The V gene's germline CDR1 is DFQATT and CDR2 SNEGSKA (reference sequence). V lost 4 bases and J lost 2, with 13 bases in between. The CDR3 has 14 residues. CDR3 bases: TGCAGTGCTATTGGACAGTATGACACAGATACGCAGTATTTT. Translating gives CSAIGQYDTDTQYF.

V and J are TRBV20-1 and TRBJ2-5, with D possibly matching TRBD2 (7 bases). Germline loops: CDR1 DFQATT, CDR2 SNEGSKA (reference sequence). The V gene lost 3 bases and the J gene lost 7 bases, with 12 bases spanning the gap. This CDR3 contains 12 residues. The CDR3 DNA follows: TGCAGTGCTAGCGGGGGGCAATTGACCCAGTACTTC. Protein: CSASGGQLTQYF.

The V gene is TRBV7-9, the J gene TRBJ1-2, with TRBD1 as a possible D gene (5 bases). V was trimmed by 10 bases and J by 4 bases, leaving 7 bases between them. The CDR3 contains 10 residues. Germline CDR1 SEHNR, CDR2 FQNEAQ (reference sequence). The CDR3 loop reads CATDSYGYTF. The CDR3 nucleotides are TGTGCCACAGACAGCTATGGCTACACCTTC.

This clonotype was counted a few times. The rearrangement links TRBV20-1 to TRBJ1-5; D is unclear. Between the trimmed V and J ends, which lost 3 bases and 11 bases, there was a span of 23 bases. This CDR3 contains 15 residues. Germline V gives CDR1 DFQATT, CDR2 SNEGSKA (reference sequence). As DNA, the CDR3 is TGCAGTGCTAGGGACGGCCTGACCCCAATAATGACCCAGCATTTT. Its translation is CSARDGLTPIMTQHF.

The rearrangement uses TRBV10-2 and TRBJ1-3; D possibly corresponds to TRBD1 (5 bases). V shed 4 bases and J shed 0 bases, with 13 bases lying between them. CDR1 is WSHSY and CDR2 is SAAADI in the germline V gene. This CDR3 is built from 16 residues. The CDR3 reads CASSAVGDYSGNTIYF. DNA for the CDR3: TGCGCCAGCAGTGCCGTTGGGGACTACTCTGGAAACACCATATATTTT.

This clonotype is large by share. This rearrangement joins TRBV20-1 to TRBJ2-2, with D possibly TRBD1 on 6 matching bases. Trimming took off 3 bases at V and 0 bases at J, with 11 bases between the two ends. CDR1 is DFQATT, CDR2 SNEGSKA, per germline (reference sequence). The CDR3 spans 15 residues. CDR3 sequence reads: CSASPGETNTGELFF. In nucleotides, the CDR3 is TGCAGTGCTAGCCCAGGGGAAACGAACACCGGGGAGCTGTTTTTT.

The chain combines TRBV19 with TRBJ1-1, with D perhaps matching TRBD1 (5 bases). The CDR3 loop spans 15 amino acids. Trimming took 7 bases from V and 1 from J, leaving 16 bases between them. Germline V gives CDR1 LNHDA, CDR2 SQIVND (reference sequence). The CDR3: CASIPRGPTNTEAFF. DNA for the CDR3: TGTGCCAGTATACCCCGGGGACCGACGAACACTGAAGCTTTCTTT.

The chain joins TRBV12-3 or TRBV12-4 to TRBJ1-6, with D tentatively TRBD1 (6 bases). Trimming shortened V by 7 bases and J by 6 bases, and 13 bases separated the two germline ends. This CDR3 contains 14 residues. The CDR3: CASTPTGRNSPLHF. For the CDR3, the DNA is TGTGCCAGCACCCCGACAGGACGTAATTCACCCCTCCACTTT.

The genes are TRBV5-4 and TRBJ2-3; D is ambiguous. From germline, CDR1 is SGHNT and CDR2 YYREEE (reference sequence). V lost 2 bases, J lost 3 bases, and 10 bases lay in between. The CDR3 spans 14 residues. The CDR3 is CASSFSPETDTQYF. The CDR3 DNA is TGTGCCAGCAGCTTTTCTCCGGAGACAGATACGCAGTATTTT.

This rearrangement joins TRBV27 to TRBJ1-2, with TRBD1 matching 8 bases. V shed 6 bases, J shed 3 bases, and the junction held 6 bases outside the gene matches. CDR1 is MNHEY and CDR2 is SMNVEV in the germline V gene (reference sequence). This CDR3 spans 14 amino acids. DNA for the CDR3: TGTGCCAGCAGGCCCGGGGGACAGGACTATGGCTACACCTTC. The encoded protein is CASRPGGQDYGYTF.

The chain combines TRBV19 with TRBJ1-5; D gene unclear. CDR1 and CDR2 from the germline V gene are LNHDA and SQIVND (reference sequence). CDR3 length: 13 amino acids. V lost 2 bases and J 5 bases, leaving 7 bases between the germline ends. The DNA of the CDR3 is TGTGCCAGTAGTATACAGGTGCATCAGCCCCAGCATTTT. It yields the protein CASSIQVHQPQHF. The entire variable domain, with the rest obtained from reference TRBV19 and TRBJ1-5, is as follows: DGGITQSPKYLFRKEGQNVTLSCEQNLNHDAMYWYRQDPGQGLRLIYYSQIVNDFQKGDIAEGYSVSREKKESFPLTVTSAQKNPTAFYLCASSIQVHQPQHFGDGTRLSIL.

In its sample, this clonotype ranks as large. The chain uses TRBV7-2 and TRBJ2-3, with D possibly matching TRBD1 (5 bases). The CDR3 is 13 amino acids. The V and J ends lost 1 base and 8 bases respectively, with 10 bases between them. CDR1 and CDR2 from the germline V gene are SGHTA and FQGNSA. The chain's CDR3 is CASSLGQTFTQYF. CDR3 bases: TGTGCCAGCAGCTTAGGACAGACCTTTACGCAGTATTTT.

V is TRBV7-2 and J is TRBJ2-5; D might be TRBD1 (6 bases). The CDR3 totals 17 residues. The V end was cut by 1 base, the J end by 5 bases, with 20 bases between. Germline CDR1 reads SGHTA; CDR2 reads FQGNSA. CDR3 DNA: TGTGCCAGCAGCTTAGATCAAACCAGGGGAATGAGGGAGACCCAGTACTTC. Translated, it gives CASSLDQTRGMRETQYF.

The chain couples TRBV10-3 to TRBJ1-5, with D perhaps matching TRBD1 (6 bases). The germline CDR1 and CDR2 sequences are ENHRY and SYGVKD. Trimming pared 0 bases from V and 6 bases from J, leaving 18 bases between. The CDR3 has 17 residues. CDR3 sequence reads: CAISESGEWGPGQPQHF. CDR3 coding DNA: TGTGCCATCAGTGAGTCGGGGGAATGGGGGCCCGGTCAGCCCCAGCATTTT.